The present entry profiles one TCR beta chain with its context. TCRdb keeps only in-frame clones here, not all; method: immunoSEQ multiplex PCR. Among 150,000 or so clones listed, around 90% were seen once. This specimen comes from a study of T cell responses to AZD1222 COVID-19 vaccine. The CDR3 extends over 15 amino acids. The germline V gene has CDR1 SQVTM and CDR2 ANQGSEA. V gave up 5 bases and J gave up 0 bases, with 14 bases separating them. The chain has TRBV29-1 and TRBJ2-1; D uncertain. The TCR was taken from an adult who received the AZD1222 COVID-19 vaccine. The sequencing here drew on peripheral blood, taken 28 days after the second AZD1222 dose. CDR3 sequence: CSVLGGRSSYNEQFF. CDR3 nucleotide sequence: TGCAGCGTTCTGGGCGGACGGAGCTCCTACAATGAGCAGTTCTTC.